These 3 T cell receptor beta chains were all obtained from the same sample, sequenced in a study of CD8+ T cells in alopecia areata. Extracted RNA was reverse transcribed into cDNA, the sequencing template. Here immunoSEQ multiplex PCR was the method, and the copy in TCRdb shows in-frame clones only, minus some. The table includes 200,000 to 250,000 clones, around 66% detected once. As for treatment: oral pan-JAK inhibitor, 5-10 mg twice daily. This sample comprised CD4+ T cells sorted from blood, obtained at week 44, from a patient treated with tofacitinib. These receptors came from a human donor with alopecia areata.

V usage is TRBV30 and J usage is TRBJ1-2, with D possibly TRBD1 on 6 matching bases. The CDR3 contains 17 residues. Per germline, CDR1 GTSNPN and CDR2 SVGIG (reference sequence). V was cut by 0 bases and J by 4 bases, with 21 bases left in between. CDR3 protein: CAWSVRRRTAVSYGYTF. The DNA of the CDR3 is TGTGCCTGGAGTGTACGCCGCCGGACAGCGGTGAGCTATGGCTACACCTTC.

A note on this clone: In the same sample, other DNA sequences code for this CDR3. CDR3 sequence reads: CSVGGLMNTEAFF. Written as DNA, the CDR3 is TGCAGCGTTGGAGGACTAATGAACACTGAAGCTTTCTTT. This chain uses TRBV29-1 with TRBJ1-1; D is undetermined. Trimming took 4 bases from V and 0 from J, leaving 9 bases between them. CDR3 length: 13 residues. In germline, CDR1 is SQVTM, CDR2 ANQGSEA.

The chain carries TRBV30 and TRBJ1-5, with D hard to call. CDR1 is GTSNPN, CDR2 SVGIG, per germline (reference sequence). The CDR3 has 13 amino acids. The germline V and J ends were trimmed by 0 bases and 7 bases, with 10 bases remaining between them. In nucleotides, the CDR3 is TGTGCCTGGAGTGTAGGAAAGGACCAGCCCCAGCATTTT. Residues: CAWSVGKDQPQHF.